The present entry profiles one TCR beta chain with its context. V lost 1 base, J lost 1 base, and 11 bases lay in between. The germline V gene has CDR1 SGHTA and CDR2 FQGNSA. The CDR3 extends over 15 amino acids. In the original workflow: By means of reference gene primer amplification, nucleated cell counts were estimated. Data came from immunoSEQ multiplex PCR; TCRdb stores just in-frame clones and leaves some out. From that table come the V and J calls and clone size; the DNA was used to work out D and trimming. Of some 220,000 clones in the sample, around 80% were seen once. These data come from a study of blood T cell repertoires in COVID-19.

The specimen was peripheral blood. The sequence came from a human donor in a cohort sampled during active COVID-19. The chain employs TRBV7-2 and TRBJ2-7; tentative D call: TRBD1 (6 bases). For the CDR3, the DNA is TGTGCCAGCAGCTTAGGGCCGGACAGTTCCTACGAGCAGTACTTC. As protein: CASSLGPDSSYEQYF.